This T cell receptor (beta chain) was obtained from a study of vaccination and CD4 T cells after COVID-19. This clonotype has more than one count but fewer than ten. What it recognizes is unknown. Treatment reported: 10-day PBMC culture with coronavirus spike peptide pools or control peptides (ViraFEST assay). Oncomine TCR Beta short-read sequencing was applied to DNA from cultured CD4+ T cells. TCRdb fed the PCR reads into MiXCR, producing one record per CDR3 protein. The sample lists more than 15,000 distinct CDR3 sequences; 45% were seen once. This TCR was sampled from a human donor who received a COVID-19 vaccine. Sequenced material: CD4+ T cells from blood, cultured in vitro, taken before SARS-CoV-2 vaccination.

The CDR3 sequence is CATSEGLDTEAFF. CDR3 nucleotides: TGTGCCACCAGTGAGGGGTTGGACACTGAAGCTTTCTTT. The chain couples TRBV24-1 to TRBJ1-1; no clear D gene. Looked up from germline, CDR1 is KGHDR and CDR2 is SFDVKD. The V end lost 4 bases, the J end lost 3 bases, and 8 bases lay between the germline ends. The CDR3 sequence is 13 residues long.